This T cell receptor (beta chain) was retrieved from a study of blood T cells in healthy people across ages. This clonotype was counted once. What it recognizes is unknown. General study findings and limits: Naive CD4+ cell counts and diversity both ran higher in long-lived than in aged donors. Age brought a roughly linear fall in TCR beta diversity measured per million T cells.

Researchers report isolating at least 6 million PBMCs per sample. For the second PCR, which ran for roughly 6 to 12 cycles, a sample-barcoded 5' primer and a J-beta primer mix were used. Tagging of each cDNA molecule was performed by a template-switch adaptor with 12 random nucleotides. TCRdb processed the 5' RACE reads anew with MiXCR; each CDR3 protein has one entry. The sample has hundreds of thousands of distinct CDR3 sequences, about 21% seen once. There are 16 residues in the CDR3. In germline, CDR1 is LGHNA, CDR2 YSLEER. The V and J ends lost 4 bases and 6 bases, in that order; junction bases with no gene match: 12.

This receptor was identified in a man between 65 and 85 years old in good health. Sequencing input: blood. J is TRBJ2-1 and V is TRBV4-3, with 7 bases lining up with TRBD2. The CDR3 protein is CASSRDRTRGGNEQFF. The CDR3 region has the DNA TGCGCCAGCAGCCGGGACCGGACTAGGGGAGGCAATGAGCAGTTCTTC.